The sequence of this T cell receptor (beta chain) was determined in a study of shared clonotypes between healthy human individuals. Positively selected for CCR7, the CD45RO-negative cells used as naive CD8 cells excluded terminally differentiated effector memory CD45RA+ cells. Assay: immunoSEQ multiplex PCR; the TCRdb copy retains only in-frame clones and omits some. This sample has 2 million to 2.5 million clones, with about 95% found just once. Germline assignment: CDR1 LNHDA and CDR2 SQIVND (reference sequence). This CDR3 has 13 amino acids. V shed 5 bases, J shed 10 bases, and the junction held 6 bases outside the gene matches.

The rearrangement links TRBV19 to TRBJ2-1; 9 nucleotides agree with TRBD1. The source material was naive CD8+ T cells sorted from blood. This sequence was found in a man between 18 and 35 years old in good health. The CDR3 DNA is TGTGCCAGTAGTCTTGGACAGGGGTACGAGCAGTTCTTC. Its protein product is CASSLGQGYEQFF.